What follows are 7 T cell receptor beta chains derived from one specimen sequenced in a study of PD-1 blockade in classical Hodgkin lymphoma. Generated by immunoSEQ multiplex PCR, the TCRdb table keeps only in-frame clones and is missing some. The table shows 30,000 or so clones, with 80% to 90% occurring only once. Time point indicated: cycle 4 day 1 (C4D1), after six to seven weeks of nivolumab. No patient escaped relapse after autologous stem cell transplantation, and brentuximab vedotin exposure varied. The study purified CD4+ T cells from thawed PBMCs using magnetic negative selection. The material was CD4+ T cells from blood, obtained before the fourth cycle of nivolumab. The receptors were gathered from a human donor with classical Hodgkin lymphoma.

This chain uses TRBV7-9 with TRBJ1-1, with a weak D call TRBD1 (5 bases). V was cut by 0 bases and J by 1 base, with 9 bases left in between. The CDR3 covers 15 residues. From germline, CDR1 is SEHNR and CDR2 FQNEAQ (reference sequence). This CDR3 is CASSLAGVTNTEAFF. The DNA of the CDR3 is TGTGCCAGCAGCTTAGCGGGGGTCACGAACACTGAAGCTTTCTTT.

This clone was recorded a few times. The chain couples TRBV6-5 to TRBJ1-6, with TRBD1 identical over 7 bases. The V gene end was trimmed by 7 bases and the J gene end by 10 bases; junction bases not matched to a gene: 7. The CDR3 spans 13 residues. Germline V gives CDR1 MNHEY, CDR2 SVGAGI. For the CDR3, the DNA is TGTGCCAGCACCAGGGAGACAGGGTCACCCCTCCACTTT. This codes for CASTRETGSPLHF.

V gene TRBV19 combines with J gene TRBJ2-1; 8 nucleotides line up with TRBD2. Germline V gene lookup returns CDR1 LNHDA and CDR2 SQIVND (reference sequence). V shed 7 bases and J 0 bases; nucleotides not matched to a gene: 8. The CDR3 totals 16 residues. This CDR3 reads CASKFGGGISYNEQFF. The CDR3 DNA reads TGTGCCAGTAAGTTCGGCGGGGGGATCTCCTACAATGAGCAGTTCTTC. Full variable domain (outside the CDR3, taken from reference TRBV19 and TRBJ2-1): DGGITQSPKYLFRKEGQNVTLSCEQNLNHDAMYWYRQDPGQGLRLIYYSQIVNDFQKGDIAEGYSVSREKKESFPLTVTSAQKNPTAFYLCASKFGGGISYNEQFFGPGTRLTVL.

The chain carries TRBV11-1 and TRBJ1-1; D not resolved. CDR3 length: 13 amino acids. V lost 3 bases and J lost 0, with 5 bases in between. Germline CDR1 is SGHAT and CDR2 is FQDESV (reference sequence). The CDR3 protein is CASSFAVNTEAFF. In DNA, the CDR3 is TGTGCCAGCAGCTTTGCCGTGAACACTGAAGCTTTCTTT.

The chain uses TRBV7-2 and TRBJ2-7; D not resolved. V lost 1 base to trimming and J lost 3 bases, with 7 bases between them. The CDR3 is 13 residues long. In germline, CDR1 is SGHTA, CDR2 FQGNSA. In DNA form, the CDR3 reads TGTGCCAGCAGCTTAGATCCCGGCTACGAGCAGTACTTC. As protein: CASSLDPGYEQYF.

CDR3 loop: CASSLGLYINQPQHF. CDR3 DNA: TGTGCCAGCAGCTTGGGACTTTACATTAATCAGCCCCAGCATTTT. This rearrangement joins TRBV5-8 to TRBJ1-5; D ambiguous. V dropped 0 bases and J dropped 4 bases, with 11 bases sitting between them. Germline CDR1 SGHTS, CDR2 YDEGEE. The CDR3 contains 15 residues.

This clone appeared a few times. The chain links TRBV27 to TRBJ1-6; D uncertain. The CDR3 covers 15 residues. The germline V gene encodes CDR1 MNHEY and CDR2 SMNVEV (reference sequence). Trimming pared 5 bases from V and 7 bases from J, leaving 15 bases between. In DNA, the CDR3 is TGTGCCAGCAGTCTGTCGGGAGGGCGCAATTCACCCCTCCACTTT. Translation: CASSLSGGRNSPLHF.